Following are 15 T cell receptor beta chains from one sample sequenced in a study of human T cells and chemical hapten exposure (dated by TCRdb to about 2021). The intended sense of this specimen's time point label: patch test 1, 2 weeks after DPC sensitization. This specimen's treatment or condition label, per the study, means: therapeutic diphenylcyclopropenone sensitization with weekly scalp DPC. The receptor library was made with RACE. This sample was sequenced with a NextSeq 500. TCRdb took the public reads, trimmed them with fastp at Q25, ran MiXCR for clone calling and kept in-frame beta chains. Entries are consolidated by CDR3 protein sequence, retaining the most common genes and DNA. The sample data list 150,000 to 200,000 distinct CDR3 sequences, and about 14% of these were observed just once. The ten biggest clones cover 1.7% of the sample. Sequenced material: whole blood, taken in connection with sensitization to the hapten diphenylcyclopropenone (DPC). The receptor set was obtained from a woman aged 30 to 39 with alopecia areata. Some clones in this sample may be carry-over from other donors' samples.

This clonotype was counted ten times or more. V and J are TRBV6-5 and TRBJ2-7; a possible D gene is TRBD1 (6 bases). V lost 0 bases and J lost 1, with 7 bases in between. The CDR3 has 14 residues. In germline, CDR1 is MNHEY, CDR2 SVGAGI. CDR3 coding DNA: TGTGCCAGCAGTTACTCCGACAGGTCCTACGAGCAGTACTTC. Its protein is CASSYSDRSYEQYF.

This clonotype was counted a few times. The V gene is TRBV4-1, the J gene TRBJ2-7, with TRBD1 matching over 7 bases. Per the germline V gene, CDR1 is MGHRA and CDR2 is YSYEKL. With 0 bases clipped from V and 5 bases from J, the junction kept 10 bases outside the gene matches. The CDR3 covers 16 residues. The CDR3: CASSQDVSGGTDEQYF. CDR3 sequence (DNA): TGCGCCAGCAGCCAAGATGTTTCAGGGGGAACCGACGAGCAGTACTTC.

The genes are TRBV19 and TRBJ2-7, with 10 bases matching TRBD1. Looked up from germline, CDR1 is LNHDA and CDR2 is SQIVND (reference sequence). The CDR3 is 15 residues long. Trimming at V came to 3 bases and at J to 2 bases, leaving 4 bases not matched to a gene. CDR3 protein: CASSIFGQGAYEQYF. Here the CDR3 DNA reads TGTGCCAGTAGTATTTTCGGACAGGGGGCCTACGAGCAGTACTTC. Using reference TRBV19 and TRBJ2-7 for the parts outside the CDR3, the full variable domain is DGGITQSPKYLFRKEGQNVTLSCEQNLNHDAMYWYRQDPGQGLRLIYYSQIVNDFQKGDIAEGYSVSREKKESFPLTVTSAQKNPTAFYLCASSIFGQGAYEQYFGPGTRLTVT.

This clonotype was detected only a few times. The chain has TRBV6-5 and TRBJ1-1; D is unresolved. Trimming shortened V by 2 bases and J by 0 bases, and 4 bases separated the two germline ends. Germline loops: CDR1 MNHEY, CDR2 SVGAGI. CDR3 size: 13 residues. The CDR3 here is CASSYAMNTEAFF. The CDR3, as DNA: TGTGCCAGCAGTTACGCAATGAACACTGAAGCTTTCTTT.

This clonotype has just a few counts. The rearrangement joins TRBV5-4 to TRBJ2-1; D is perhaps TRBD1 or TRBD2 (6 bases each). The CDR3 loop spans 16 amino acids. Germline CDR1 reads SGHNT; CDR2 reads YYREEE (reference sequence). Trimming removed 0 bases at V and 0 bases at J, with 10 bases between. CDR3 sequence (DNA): TGTGCCAGCAGCTTGGGAGGGGGGTACTCCTACAATGAGCAGTTCTTC. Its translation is CASSLGGGYSYNEQFF.

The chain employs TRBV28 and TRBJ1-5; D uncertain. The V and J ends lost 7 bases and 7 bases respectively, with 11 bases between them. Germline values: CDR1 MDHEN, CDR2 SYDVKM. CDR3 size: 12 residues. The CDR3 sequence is CASTTPPQPQHF. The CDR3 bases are TGTGCCAGCACTACACCCCCCCAGCCCCAGCATTTT. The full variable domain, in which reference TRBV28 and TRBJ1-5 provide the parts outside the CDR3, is DVKVTQSSRYLVKRTGEKVFLECVQDMDHENMFWYRQDPGLGLRLIYFSYDVKMKEKGDIPEGYSVSREKKERFSLILESASTNQTSMYLCASTTPPQPQHFGDGTRLSIL.

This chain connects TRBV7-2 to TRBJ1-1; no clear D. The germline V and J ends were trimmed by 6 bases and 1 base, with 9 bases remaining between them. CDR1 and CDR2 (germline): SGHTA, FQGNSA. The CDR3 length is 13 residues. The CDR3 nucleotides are TGTGCCAGCAGATCGCAGCAGAACACTGAAGCTTTCTTT. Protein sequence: CASRSQQNTEAFF.

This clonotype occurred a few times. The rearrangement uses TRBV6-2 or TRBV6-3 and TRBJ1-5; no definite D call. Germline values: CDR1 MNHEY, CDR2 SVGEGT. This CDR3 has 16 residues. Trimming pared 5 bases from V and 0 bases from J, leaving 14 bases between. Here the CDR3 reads CASSPPVVTSNQPQHF. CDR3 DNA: TGTGCCAGCAGTCCCCCCGTGGTTACTAGCAATCAGCCCCAGCATTTT.

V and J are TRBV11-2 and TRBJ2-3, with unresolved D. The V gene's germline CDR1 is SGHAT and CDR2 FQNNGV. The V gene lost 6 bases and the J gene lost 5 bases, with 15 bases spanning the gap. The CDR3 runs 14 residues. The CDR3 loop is CASRPLAVIDTQYF. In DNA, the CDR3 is TGTGCCAGCAGACCCCTGGCGGTAATAGATACGCAGTATTTT. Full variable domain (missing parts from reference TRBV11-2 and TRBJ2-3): EAGVAQSPRYKIIEKRQSVAFWCNPISGHATLYWYQQILGQGPKLLIQFQNNGVVDDSQLPKDRFSAERLKGVDSTLKIQPAKLEDSAVYLCASRPLAVIDTQYFGPGTRLTVL.

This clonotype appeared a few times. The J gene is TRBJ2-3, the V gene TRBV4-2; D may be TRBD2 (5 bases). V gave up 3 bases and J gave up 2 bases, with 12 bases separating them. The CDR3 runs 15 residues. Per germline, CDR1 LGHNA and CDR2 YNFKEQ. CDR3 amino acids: CASSQFRGNTDTQYF. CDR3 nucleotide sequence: TGTGCCAGCAGCCAGTTCAGAGGGAACACAGATACGCAGTATTTT.

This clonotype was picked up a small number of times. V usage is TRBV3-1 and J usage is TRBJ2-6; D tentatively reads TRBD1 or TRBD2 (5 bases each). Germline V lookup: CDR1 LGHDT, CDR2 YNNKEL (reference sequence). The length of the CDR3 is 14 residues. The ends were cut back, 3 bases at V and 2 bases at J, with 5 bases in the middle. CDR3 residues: CASSQGAGANVLTF. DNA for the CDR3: TGTGCCAGCAGCCAGGGGGCTGGGGCCAACGTCCTGACTTTC.

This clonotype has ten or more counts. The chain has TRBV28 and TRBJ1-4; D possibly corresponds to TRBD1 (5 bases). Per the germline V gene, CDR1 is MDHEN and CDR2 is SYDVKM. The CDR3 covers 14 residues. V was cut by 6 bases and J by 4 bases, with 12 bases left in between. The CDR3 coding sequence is TGTGCCAGCAGCCCCAGGGCGCTTAATGAAAAACTGTTTTTT. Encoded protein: CASSPRALNEKLFF.

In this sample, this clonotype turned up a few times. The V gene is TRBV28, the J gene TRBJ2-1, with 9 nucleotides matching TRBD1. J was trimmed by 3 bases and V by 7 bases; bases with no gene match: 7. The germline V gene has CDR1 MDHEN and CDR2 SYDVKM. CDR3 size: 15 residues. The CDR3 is CASNPGTGFYNEQFF. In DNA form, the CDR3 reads TGTGCCAGCAATCCCGGGACAGGGTTCTACAATGAGCAGTTCTTC.

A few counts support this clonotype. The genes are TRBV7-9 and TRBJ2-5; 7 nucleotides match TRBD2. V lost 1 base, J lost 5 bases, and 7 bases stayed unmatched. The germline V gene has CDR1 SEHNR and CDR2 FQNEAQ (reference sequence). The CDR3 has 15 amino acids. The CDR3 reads CASSLDPTSVETQYF. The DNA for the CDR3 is TGTGCCAGCAGCTTAGATCCCACTAGCGTCGAGACCCAGTACTTC.

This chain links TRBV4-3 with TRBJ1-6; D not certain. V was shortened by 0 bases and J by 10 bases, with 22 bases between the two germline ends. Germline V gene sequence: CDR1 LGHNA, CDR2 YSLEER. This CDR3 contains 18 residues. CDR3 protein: CASSQESRGESFRSPLHF. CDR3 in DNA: TGCGCCAGCAGCCAAGAATCGCGCGGGGAGAGCTTCAGGTCACCCCTCCACTTT.